One and the same sample provided the 13 T cell receptor beta chains below, sequenced in a study of CD8+CD57+ T cells in acquired aplastic anemia. It was genomic DNA that served as the template for profiling TCR beta VDJ and CDR3. TCRdb re-called the reads through MiXCR, storing one row per CDR3 protein. Found here are approximately 300,000 distinct CDR3 sequences, approximately 60% of them singletons; the top ten hold 1% to 1.5%. The sequenced patients had an expansion of CD8+CD57+ cells seen by flow cytometry. The sequenced material came from sorted CD4+, CD8+, or CD8+CD57+ T cells (not recorded which) from PBMCs. Receptor source: a human donor with aplastic anemia.

The CDR3 loop is CASGVGSNQPQHF. CDR3 in DNA: TGTGCCAGTGGCGTGGGTAGCAATCAGCCCCAGCATTTT. The V and J genes are TRBV19 and TRBJ1-5; D unclear. This CDR3 contains 13 residues. The V gene lost 8 bases and the J gene lost 0 bases, with 8 bases spanning the gap. CDR1 LNHDA and CDR2 SQIVND come from the germline V gene (reference sequence).

For the CDR3, the DNA is TGTGCCGTAGGTGACCCGACAGTCGGAGGGGCTGAAGCTTTCTTT. It codes for CAVGDPTVGGAEAFF. This chain uses TRBV10-3 with TRBJ1-1, with D perhaps matching TRBD1 (5 bases). Germline-derived CDR1 and CDR2 are ENHRY and SYGVKD. The CDR3 has 15 residues. V was pared by 11 bases and J by 6 bases, with 25 bases between.

The chain links TRBV20-1 to TRBJ2-3, with 13 nucleotides matching TRBD2. The CDR3 is 17 residues long. Germline assignment: CDR1 DFQATT and CDR2 SNEGSKA (reference sequence). V lost 1 base, J lost 9 bases, and 13 bases stayed unmatched. CDR3 protein: CSARVYVRTSGSGTQYF. The CDR3 DNA reads as TGCAGTGCTAGAGTTTACGTTAGGACTAGCGGGAGTGGAACGCAGTATTTT.

This clonotype appeared many times. CDR3 bases: TGTGCCAGCAGCTTAGAATTCCAGGGAAAGGGGAGAAACACCATATATTTT. It is translated as CASSLEFQGKGRNTIYF. The chain has TRBV7-9 and TRBJ1-3, with D perhaps TRBD1 (5 bases). The CDR3 length is 17 residues. Trimming took 1 base from V and 5 from J, leaving 18 bases between them. Germline V gene lookup returns CDR1 SEHNR and CDR2 FQNEAQ (reference sequence).

The table lists this clonotype with a few counts. This sequence joins TRBV15 and TRBJ1-5; tentative D call: TRBD1 (5 bases). In germline, CDR1 is LNHNV, CDR2 YYDKDF (reference sequence). This CDR3 spans 16 amino acids. The germline V and J ends were trimmed by 1 base and 4 bases, with 14 bases remaining between them. The CDR3 DNA reads TGTGCCACCAGCAGAGCGGGGCAGGGATGGAATCAGCCCCAGCATTTT. Translation: CATSRAGQGWNQPQHF.

This clonotype was observed a handful of times. The chain employs TRBV10-2 and TRBJ2-2, with 7 nucleotides matching TRBD1. V shed 1 base and J 3 bases; nucleotides not matched to a gene: 2. Germline CDR1 and CDR2: WSHSY and SAAADI. There are 15 residues in the CDR3. In nucleotides, the CDR3 is TGCGCCAGCAGTGAGTGGGGACAGTACACCGGGGAGCTGTTTTTT. Protein product: CASSEWGQYTGELFF.

For the CDR3, the DNA is TGCAGTGCTAGAGATGAACTAGCGCTTGACAATGAGCAGTTCTTC. Translating it yields CSARDELALDNEQFF. The rearrangement uses TRBV20-1 and TRBJ2-1; 7 bases map to TRBD2. V lost 0 bases and J lost 5; bases outside the gene matches: 7. The CDR3 runs 15 residues. Germline CDR1 DFQATT, CDR2 SNEGSKA (reference sequence).

This clonotype was recorded at least ten times. This rearrangement joins TRBV5-1 to TRBJ2-5; TRBD1 agrees at 9 bases. The germline V gene encodes CDR1 SGHRS and CDR2 YFSETQ. Trimming cost V 4 bases and J 5 bases; bases outside gene matches: 12. The length of the CDR3 is 16 residues. CDR3 in amino acids: CASSREMTGGMETQYF. The CDR3 coding sequence is TGCGCCAGCAGCCGCGAGATGACAGGGGGTATGGAGACCCAGTACTTC.

The chain couples TRBV19 to TRBJ2-7, with D possibly matching TRBD1 (6 bases). The germline gives CDR1 LNHDA, CDR2 SQIVND (reference sequence). The germline V and J ends were trimmed by 9 bases and 2 bases, with 20 bases remaining between them. The CDR3 length is 15 residues. The CDR3 is CASSYSGDGTYEQYF. The CDR3 bases are TGTGCCAGCAGTTACTCAGGGGACGGGACCTACGAGCAGTACTTC.

This clonotype was recorded a few times. One end of the junction does not line up with germline, which may come from a read error. The V gene is TRBV4-1, the J gene TRBJ2-1; D gene unclear. The CDR3 has 13 amino acids. Germline V gives CDR1 MGHRA, CDR2 YSYEKL. The CDR3 reads CASSVKVVGQQFF. The CDR3 DNA reads TGTGCCAGCAGCGTCAAGGTCGTTGGGCAGCAGTTCTTC.

This clonotype was detected ten times or more. The chain employs TRBV19 and TRBJ1-2; 7 positions match TRBD1. This CDR3 contains 16 residues. The germline V gene encodes CDR1 LNHDA and CDR2 SQIVND (reference sequence). V shed 10 bases, J shed 0 bases, and the junction held 14 bases outside the gene matches. CDR3 sequence reads: CATLPRDRPSNYGYTF. The CDR3 nucleotides are TGTGCCACTCTCCCCCGGGACAGACCCTCTAACTATGGCTACACCTTC. The whole variable domain, filled in from reference TRBV19 and TRBJ1-2, reads DGGITQSPKYLFRKEGQNVTLSCEQNLNHDAMYWYRQDPGQGLRLIYYSQIVNDFQKGDIAEGYSVSREKKESFPLTVTSAQKNPTAFYLCATLPRDRPSNYGYTFGSGTRLTVV.

The table lists this clonotype with a few counts. The chain recombines TRBV20-1 with TRBJ2-7, with TRBD2 identical over 10 bases. The germline V gene encodes CDR1 DFQATT and CDR2 SNEGSKA (reference sequence). V dropped 1 base and J dropped 2; count of bases not matched to a gene: 2. The CDR3 is made up of 14 amino acids. This CDR3 is CSARVSGRTYEQYF. CDR3 nucleotides: TGCAGTGCTAGAGTTAGCGGGAGGACCTACGAGCAGTACTTC.

The chain uses TRBV29-1 and TRBJ2-6; unclear D gene. The germline CDR1 and CDR2 sequences are SQVTM and ANQGSEA. This CDR3 is built from 11 residues. The V gene lost 4 bases and the J gene lost 9 bases, with 7 bases spanning the gap. The CDR3 is CSVGPNNVLTF. The CDR3 nucleotides are TGCAGCGTTGGACCAAACAACGTCCTGACTTTC. Combining the CDR3 with reference TRBV29-1 and TRBJ2-6 gives the whole variable domain SAVISQKPSRDICQRGTSLTIQCQVDSQVTMMFWYRQQPGQSLTLIATANQGSEATYESGFVIDKFPISRPNLTFSTLTVSNMSPEDSSIYLCSVGPNNVLTFGAGSRLTVL.